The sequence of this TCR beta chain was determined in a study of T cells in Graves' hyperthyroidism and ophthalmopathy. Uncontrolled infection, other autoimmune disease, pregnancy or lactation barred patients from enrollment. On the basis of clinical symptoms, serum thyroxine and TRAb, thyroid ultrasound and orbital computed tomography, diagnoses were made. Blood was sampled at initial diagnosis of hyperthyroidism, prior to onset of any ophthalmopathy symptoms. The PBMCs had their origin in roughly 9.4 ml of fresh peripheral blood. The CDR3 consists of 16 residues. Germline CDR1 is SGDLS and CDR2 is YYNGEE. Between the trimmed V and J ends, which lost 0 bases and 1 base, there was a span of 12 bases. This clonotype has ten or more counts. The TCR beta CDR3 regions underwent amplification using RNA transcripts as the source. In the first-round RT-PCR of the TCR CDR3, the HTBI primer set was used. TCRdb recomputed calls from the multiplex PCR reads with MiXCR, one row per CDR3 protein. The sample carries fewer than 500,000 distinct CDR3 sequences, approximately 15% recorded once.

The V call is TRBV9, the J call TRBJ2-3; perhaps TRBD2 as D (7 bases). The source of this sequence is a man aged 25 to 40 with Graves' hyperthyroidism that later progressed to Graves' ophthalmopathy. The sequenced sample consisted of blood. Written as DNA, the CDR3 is TGTGCCAGCAGCGTAGTTGGGGGGGCAGGCACAGATACGCAGTATTTT. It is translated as CASSVVGGAGTDTQYF.